Listed below are T cell receptor beta chains from one sample, sequenced in a study of somatic mutations in cytotoxic T cells in rheumatoid arthritis. Some clones are missing from TCRdb's copy, which holds only in-frame ones; the method was immunoSEQ multiplex PCR. Of tens of thousands of clones listed, around 86% were seen once; the top ten hold 7.5% to 9.5%. Sample: CD8+ T cells sorted from blood. Receptors were obtained from an adult with rheumatoid arthritis. Both conserved end residues are part of each CDR3. A D gene is named only where the DNA matches it firmly. Rows may omit the clone size; those that give it use once, few, many or a size class.

J gene,D gene,clone size,V gene,CDR3 protein,CDR3 DNA
TRBJ1-2,NA,NA,TRBV29-1,CSVGAPDSNYGYTF,TGCAGCGTTGGGGCGCCAGACTCTAACTATGGCTACACCTTC
TRBJ2-5,NA,NA,TRBV13,CASTPDNQETQYF,TGTGCCAGCACCCCGGACAACCAAGAGACCCAGTACTTC
TRBJ1-4,TRBD1,few,TRBV11-2,CASSLGQTGRWEEKLFF,TGTGCCAGCAGCCTCGGCCAGACAGGGCGATGGGAGGAAAAACTGTTTTTT
TRBJ2-5,TRBD1,NA,TRBV6-5,CASSFGQGLETQYF,TGTGCCAGCAGTTTCGGACAGGGATTGGAGACCCAGTACTTC
TRBJ2-7,NA,NA,TRBV30,CAWSEGIGAYEQYF,TGTGCCTGGAGTGAAGGGATAGGGGCCTACGAGCAGTACTTC
TRBJ2-7,TRBD1,NA,TRBV2,CASSLPDRVYEQYF,TGTGCCAGCAGTCTCCCGGACAGGGTCTACGAGCAGTACTTC
TRBJ2-1,TRBD2,NA,TRBV7-6,CASSPGLAERGNEQFF,TGTGCCAGCAGCCCGGGACTAGCGGAGAGGGGCAATGAGCAGTTCTTC
TRBJ1-4,NA,NA,TRBV4-1,CASSQEEGGRGATNEKLFF,TGCGCCAGCAGCCAAGAAGAGGGGGGTCGAGGAGCAACTAATGAAAAACTGTTTTTT
TRBJ2-7,TRBD2,NA,TRBV19,CASRIAGVYSYEQYF,TGTGCCAGTAGAATAGCGGGAGTTTACTCCTACGAGCAGTACTTC
TRBJ1-1,NA,NA,TRBV7-8,CASSSGQPNTEAFF,TGTGCCAGCAGCTCGGGGCAGCCAAACACTGAAGCTTTCTTT
TRBJ2-7,TRBD1,NA,TRBV5-1,CASRLGTGGGYEQYF,TGCGCCAGCAGGCTGGGGACAGGGGGCGGCTACGAGCAGTACTTC
TRBJ1-3,NA,once,TRBV7-9,CASSLESYSGNTIYF,TGTGCCAGCAGCTTAGAGTCCTACTCTGGAAACACCATATATTTT
TRBJ2-7,TRBD1,NA,TRBV11-1,CASSFETGVDYEQYF,TGTGCCAGCAGCTTTGAGACAGGGGTGGACTACGAGCAGTACTTC
TRBJ2-5,TRBD2,NA,TRBV11-2,CASSLVGVAGVFQETQYF,TGTGCCAGCAGCTTAGTCGGAGTGGCGGGAGTTTTTCAAGAGACCCAGTACTTC
TRBJ2-1,NA,NA,TRBV19,CASSIGPLRGNEQFF,TGTGCCAGTAGTATAGGACCCTTGAGAGGTAATGAGCAGTTCTTC
TRBJ2-1,TRBD2,NA,TRBV7-6,CASSLDVRGEVAGEQFF,TGTGCCAGCAGCTTAGACGTCCGGGGGGAGGTGGCGGGTGAGCAGTTCTTC
TRBJ2-5,NA,NA,TRBV2,CASSEFWGAGQETQYF,TGTGCCAGCAGTGAATTTTGGGGGGCCGGGCAAGAGACCCAGTACTTC
TRBJ2-2,TRBD1,few,TRBV5-5,CASSSWGTGDTGELFF,TGTGCCAGCAGCTCCTGGGGGACAGGGGACACCGGGGAGCTGTTTTTT
TRBJ2-7,NA,NA,TRBV6-6,CASSSPTGSYEQYF,TGTGCCAGCAGTTCCCCGACGGGCTCCTACGAGCAGTACTTC
TRBJ1-1,NA,few,TRBV2,CASFQGVVVTEAFF,TGTGCCAGCTTTCAGGGAGTAGTAGTCACTGAAGCTTTCTTT
TRBJ2-3,NA,NA,TRBV19,CASSLALFTDTQYF,TGTGCCAGTAGTTTGGCCCTATTCACAGATACGCAGTATTTT
TRBJ2-5,TRBD2,NA,TRBV6-1,CASSDGTSAAETQYF,TGTGCCAGCAGTGACGGGACTAGCGCCGCAGAGACCCAGTACTTC
TRBJ1-5,NA,NA,TRBV30,CAWTQTGTYQPQHF,TGTGCCTGGACCCAAACAGGGACGTATCAGCCCCAGCATTTT
TRBJ2-2,NA,once,TRBV28,CASSQSGPLTGELFF,TGTGCCAGCAGCCAAAGTGGACCACTGACCGGGGAGCTGTTTTTT
TRBJ2-3,TRBD1,NA,TRBV10-3,CAISETGTVSHTDTQYF,TGTGCCATCAGTGAGACCGGGACAGTCTCCCACACAGATACGCAGTATTTT
TRBJ2-1,TRBD2,NA,TRBV7-9,CASSLEASGASSYNEQFF,TGTGCCAGCAGCTTGGAGGCTAGCGGCGCTAGCTCCTACAATGAGCAGTTCTTC
TRBJ2-7,NA,few,TRBV5-8,CASSLGFSYEQYF,TGTGCCAGCAGCTTGGGGTTTTCCTACGAGCAGTACTTC
TRBJ2-5,NA,once,TRBV14,CASSPWDTQETQYF,TGTGCCAGCAGCCCCTGGGACACCCAAGAGACCCAGTACTTC
TRBJ1-4,TRBD1,once,TRBV7-9,CASSSPGGYNEKLFF,TGTGCCAGCAGTTCGCCAGGGGGCTACAATGAAAAACTGTTTTTT
TRBJ2-7,TRBD2,NA,TRBV7-2,CASRALAGVHEQYF,TGTGCCAGCAGAGCACTAGCGGGAGTCCACGAGCAGTACTTC
TRBJ2-1,TRBD1,NA,TRBV5-1,CASSLYGTGFNEQFF,TGCGCCAGCAGCTTGTATGGGACAGGGTTCAATGAGCAGTTCTTC
TRBJ1-1,NA,NA,TRBV5-1,CASSLGGGALNTEAFF,TGCGCCAGCAGCTTGGGAGGGGGGGCCCTGAACACTGAAGCTTTCTTT
TRBJ2-7,NA,NA,TRBV30,CAWTVGGGMYEQYF,TGTGCCTGGACCGTCGGGGGAGGTATGTACGAGCAGTACTTC
TRBJ2-3,NA,NA,TRBV4-3,CASSQDPGGIADTQYF,TGCGCCAGCAGCCAAGATCCGGGGGGCATCGCAGATACGCAGTATTTT
TRBJ1-5,NA,NA,TRBV7-8,CASSSGPGSNQPQHF,TGTGCCAGCAGCTCCGGGCCGGGGAGCAATCAGCCCCAGCATTTT
TRBJ2-1,TRBD2,NA,TRBV7-9,CASSLLTSREQFF,TGTGCCAGCAGCTTATTGACTAGCCGTGAGCAGTTCTTC
TRBJ2-7,NA,few,TRBV11-3,CASSSSNSYEQYF,TGTGCCAGCAGCTCTTCCAACAGCTACGAGCAGTACTTC
TRBJ2-1,TRBD2,NA,TRBV19,CATLGGRAADEQFF,TGTGCCACCCTCGGCGGGAGGGCCGCAGATGAGCAGTTCTTC
TRBJ2-1,NA,NA,TRBV5-4,CASSSAVPEQFF,TGTGCCAGCAGCTCTGCAGTCCCTGAGCAGTTCTTC
TRBJ1-3,NA,NA,TRBV6-5,CASSYSGAGNTIYF,TGTGCCAGCAGTTACTCAGGGGCCGGAAACACCATATATTTT
TRBJ2-1,NA,few,TRBV19,CASSTHLGAINEQFF,TGTGCCAGTAGTACCCATCTAGGAGCGATCAATGAGCAGTTCTTC
TRBJ1-3,NA,NA,TRBV7-2,CASSRTSSGNTIYF,TGTGCCAGCAGCCGGACATCCTCTGGAAACACCATATATTTT
TRBJ2-2,NA,NA,TRBV6-1,CAILTVNTGELFF,TGTGCCATCCTGACGGTGAACACCGGGGAGCTGTTTTTT
TRBJ2-2,NA,NA,TRBV7-6,CASSSGVNGELFF,TGTGCCAGCAGCTCCGGGGTAAACGGGGAGCTGTTTTTT
TRBJ2-3,TRBD1,NA,TRBV28,CASRSFTGTGGTDTQYF,TGTGCCAGCAGATCATTCACCGGGACAGGGGGCACAGATACGCAGTATTTT
TRBJ1-3,NA,NA,TRBV6-5,CASSPWSSGNTIYF,TGTGCCAGCAGTCCGTGGTCCTCTGGAAACACCATATATTTT
TRBJ2-7,TRBD2,NA,TRBV5-4,CASSGSGKAYEQYF,TGTGCCAGCAGCGGTAGCGGGAAAGCCTACGAGCAGTACTTC
TRBJ2-7,TRBD2,NA,TRBV29-1,CSVALAGESDEQYF,TGCAGCGTTGCCCTAGCGGGAGAGTCGGACGAGCAGTACTTC
TRBJ2-5,TRBD2,NA,TRBV7-2,CASSLALAGQETQYF,TGTGCCAGCAGCTTAGCGCTAGCGGGGCAAGAGACCCAGTACTTC
TRBJ1-6,TRBD1,NA,TRBV2,CASRASRDRDSPLHF,TGTGCCAGCAGAGCATCAAGGGACAGAGACTCACCCCTCCACTTT